The clone carrying this TCR beta chain occurred many times. The data are from a study of T cells after yellow fever vaccination. A 5'RACE template-switching step, the method used to make TCR cDNA, added a universal primer site and UMIs. TCRdb used MiXCR to reprocess the 5' RACE reads, holding one entry per CDR3 protein. Of some 160,000 distinct CDR3 sequences listed, about 7% are singletons. V shed 5 bases and J shed 2 bases, with 23 bases lying between them. Germline loops: CDR1 LGHNA, CDR2 YSLEER. The CDR3 is 18 residues long. The V call is TRBV4-3, the J call TRBJ2-3; tentatively, D is TRBD2 (6 bases). Sequenced here: CD4+ T cells sorted from PBMCs, sampled less than 6 days after the first yellow fever vaccination. The clonotype originates from a man between 18 and 29 years old who received the YFV17D yellow fever vaccine. The CDR3 region has the DNA TGCGCCAGCAGCGCCCCCGCGTTCGCGGGGTCCTACACAGATACGCAGTATTTT. Its translation is CASSAPAFAGSYTDTQYF.